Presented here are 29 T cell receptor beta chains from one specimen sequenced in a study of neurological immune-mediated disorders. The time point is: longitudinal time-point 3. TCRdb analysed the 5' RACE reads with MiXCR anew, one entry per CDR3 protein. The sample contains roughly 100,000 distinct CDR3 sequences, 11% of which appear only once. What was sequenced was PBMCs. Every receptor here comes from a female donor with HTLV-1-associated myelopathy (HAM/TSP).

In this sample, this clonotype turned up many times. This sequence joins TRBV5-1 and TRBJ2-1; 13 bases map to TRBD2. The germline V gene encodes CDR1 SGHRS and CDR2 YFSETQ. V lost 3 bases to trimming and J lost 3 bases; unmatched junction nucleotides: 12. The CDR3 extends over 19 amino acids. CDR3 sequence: CASSSKGTSGEILYNEQFF. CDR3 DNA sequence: TGCGCCAGCAGCTCAAAGGGGACTAGCGGGGAAATTCTCTACAATGAGCAGTTCTTC.

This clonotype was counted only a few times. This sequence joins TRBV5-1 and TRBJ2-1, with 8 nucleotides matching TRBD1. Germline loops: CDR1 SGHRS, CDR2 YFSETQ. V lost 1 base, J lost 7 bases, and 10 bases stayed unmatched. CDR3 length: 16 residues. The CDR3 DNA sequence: TGCGCCAGCAGCTTGACGCCGGACAGGGTAAGAAATGAGCAGTTCTTC. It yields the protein CASSLTPDRVRNEQFF.

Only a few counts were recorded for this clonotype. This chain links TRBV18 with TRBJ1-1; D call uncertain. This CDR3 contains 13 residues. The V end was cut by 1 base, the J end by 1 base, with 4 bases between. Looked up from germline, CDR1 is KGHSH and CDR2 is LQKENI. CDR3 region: CASSPQKNTEAFF. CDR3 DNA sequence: TGTGCCAGCTCACCACAGAAGAACACTGAAGCTTTCTTT.

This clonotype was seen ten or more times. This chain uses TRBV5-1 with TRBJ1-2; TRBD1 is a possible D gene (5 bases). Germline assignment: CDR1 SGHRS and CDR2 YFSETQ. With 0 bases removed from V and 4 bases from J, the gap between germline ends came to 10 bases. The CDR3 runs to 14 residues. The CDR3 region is CASSLGTGGYGYTF. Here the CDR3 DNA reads TGCGCCAGCAGCTTGGGGACCGGGGGCTATGGCTACACCTTC.

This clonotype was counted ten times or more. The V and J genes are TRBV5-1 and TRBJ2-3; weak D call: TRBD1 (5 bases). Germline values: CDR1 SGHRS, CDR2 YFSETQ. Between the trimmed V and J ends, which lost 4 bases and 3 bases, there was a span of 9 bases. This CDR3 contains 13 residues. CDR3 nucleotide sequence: TGCGCCAGCAGCCCGACAGTGACAGATACGCAGTATTTT. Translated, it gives CASSPTVTDTQYF.

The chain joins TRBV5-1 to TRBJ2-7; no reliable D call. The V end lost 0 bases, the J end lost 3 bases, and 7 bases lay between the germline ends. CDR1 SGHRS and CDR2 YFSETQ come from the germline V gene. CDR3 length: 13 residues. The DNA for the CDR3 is TGCGCCAGCAGCTTGGCCCCCGACTACGAGCAGTACTTC. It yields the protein CASSLAPDYEQYF.

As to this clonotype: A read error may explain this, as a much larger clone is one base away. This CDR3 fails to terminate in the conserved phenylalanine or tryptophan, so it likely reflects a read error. CDR3 loop: CASSLLAGAYNEQFV. The DNA for the CDR3 is TGCGCCAGCAGCTTGTTAGCGGGGGCTTACAATGAGCAGTTCGTC. J is TRBJ2-1 and V is TRBV5-1; 9 nucleotides agree with TRBD2. V lost 1 base, J lost 4 bases, and 3 bases stayed unmatched. This CDR3 is built from 15 residues. The germline CDR1 and CDR2 sequences are SGHRS and YFSETQ.

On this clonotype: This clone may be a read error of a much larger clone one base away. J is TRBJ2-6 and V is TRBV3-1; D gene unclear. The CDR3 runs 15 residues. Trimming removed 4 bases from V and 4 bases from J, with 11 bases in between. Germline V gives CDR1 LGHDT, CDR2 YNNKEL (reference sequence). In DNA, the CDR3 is TGTGCCAGCAGCCCATCTCAGCACGGGGCCAACGTCCTGACTTTC. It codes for CASSPSQHGANVLTF. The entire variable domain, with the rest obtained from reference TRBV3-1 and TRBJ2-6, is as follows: DTAVSQTPKYLVTQMGNDKSIKCEQNLGHDTMYWYKQDSKKFLKIMFSYNNKELIINETVPNRFSPKSPDKAHLNLHINSLELGDSAVYFCASSPSQHGANVLTFGAGSRLTVL.

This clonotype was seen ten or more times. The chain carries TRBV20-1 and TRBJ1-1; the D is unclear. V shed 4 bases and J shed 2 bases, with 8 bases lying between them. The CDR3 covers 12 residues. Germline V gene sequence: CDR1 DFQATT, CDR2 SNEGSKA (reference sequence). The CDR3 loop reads CSAKTGNTEAFF. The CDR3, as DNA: TGCAGTGCTAAGACCGGTAACACTGAAGCTTTCTTT.

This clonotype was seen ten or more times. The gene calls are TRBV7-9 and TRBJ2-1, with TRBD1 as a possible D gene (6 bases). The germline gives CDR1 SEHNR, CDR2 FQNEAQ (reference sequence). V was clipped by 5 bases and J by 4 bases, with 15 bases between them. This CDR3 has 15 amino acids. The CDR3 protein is CASSERTVLYNEQFF. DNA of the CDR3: TGTGCCAGCAGCGAAAGGACAGTACTTTACAATGAGCAGTTCTTC.

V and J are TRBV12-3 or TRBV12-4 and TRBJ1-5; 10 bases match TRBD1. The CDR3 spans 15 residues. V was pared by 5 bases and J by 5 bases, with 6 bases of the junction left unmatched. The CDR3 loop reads CASSPGTGDHQPQHF. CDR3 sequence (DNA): TGTGCCAGCAGTCCCGGGACAGGGGACCATCAGCCCCAGCATTTT.

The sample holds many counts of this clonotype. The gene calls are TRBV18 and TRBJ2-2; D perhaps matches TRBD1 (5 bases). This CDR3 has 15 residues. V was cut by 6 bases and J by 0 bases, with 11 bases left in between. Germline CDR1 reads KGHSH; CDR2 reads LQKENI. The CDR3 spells CASSRETANTGELFF. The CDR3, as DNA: TGTGCCAGCTCTCGCGAGACAGCGAACACCGGGGAGCTGTTTTTT.

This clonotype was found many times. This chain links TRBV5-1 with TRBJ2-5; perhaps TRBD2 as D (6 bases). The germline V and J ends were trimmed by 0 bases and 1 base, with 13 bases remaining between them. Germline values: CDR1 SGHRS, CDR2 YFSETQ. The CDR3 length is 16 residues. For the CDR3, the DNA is TGCGCCAGCAGCTTGGGCGTCGCGGGGTTCCAAGAGACCCAGTACTTC. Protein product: CASSLGVAGFQETQYF.

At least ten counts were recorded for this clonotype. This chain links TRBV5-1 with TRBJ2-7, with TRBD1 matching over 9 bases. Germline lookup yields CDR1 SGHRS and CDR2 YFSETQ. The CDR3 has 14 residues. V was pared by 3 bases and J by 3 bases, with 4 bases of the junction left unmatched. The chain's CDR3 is CASSSGTGFYEQYF. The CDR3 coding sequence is TGCGCCAGCAGCTCCGGGACAGGGTTCTACGAGCAGTACTTC.

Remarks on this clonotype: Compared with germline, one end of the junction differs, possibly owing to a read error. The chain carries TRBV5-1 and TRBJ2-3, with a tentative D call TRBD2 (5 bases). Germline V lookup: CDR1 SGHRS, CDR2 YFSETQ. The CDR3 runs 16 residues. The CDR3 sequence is CTSSLEDPRRTDTQYF. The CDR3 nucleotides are TGCACCAGCAGCTTGGAGGACCCACGACGCACAGATACGCAGTATTTT.

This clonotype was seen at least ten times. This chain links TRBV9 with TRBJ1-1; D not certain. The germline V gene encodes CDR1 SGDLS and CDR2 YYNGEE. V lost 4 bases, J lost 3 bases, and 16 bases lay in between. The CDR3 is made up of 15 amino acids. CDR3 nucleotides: TGTGCCAGCAGCCCAGGTCTGGGCGGGGACACTGAAGCTTTCTTT. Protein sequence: CASSPGLGGDTEAFF. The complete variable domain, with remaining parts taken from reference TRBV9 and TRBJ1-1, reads DSGVTQTPKHLITATGQRVTLRCSPRSGDLSVYWYQQSLDQGLQFLIQYYNGEERAKGNILERFSAQQFPDLHSELNLSSLELGDSALYFCASSPGLGGDTEAFFGQGTRLTVV.

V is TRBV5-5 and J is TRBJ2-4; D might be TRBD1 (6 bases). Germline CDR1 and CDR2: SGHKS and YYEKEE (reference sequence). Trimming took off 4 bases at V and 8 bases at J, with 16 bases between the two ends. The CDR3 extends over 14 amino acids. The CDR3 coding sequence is TGTGCCAGCAGCACAGGGACACCGCGGGACATTCAGTACTTC. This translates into CASSTGTPRDIQYF.

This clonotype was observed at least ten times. The CDR3 loop is CASSSPGGRPNQETQYF. Written as DNA, the CDR3 is TGTGCCAGCAGCTCGCCCGGGGGGCGCCCAAACCAAGAGACCCAGTACTTC. The chain recombines TRBV7-9 with TRBJ2-5, with D possibly matching TRBD2 (7 bases). With 4 bases removed from V and 0 bases from J, the gap between germline ends came to 18 bases. This CDR3 contains 17 residues. Germline CDR1 reads SEHNR; CDR2 reads FQNEAQ (reference sequence). The full variable domain, with the rest looked up from reference TRBV7-9 and TRBJ2-5, is DTGVSQNPRHKITKRGQNVTFRCDPISEHNRLYWYRQTLGQGPEFLTYFQNEAQLEKSRLLSDRFSAERPKGSFSTLEIQRTEQGDSAMYLCASSSPGGRPNQETQYFGPGTRLLVL.

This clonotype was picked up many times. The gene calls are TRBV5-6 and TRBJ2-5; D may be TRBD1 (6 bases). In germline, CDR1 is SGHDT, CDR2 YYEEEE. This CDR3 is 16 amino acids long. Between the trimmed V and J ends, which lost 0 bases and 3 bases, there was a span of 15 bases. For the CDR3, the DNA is TGTGCCAGCAGCTTGGTCCCGGGGCAGGGGAAAGAGACCCAGTACTTC. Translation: CASSLVPGQGKETQYF.

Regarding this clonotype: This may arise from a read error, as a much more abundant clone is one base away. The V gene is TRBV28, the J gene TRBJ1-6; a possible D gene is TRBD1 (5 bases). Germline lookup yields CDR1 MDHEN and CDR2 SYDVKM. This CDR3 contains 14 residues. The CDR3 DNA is TGTGTCAGCAGTAATCCCAGGGTCCAATCACCCCTCCACTTT. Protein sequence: CVSSNPRVQSPLHF.

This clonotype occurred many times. The CDR3 coding sequence is TGCGCCAGCAGCTCGGGGACGCATGGAAACACCATATATTTT. The encoded protein is CASSSGTHGNTIYF. V is TRBV5-1 and J is TRBJ1-3; D might be TRBD1 (5 bases). V gave up 3 bases and J gave up 3 bases, with 10 bases separating them. The CDR3 has 14 residues. Germline loops: CDR1 SGHRS, CDR2 YFSETQ.

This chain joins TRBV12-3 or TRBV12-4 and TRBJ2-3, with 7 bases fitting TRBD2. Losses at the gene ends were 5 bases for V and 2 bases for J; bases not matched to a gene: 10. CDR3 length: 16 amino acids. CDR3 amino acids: CASSPRGRGITDTQYF. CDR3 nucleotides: TGTGCCAGCAGTCCTCGTGGGCGGGGGATCACAGATACGCAGTATTTT.

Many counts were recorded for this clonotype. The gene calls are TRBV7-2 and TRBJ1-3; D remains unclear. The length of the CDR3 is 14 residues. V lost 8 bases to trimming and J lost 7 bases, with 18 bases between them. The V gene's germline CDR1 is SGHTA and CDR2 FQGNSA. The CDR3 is CASERRSLGNTIYF. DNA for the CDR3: TGTGCCAGCGAACGCCGAAGTTTAGGCAACACCATATATTTT.

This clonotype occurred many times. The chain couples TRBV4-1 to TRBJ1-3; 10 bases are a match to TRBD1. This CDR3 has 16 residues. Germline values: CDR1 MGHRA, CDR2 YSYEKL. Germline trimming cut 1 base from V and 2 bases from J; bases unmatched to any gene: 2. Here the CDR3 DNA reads TGCGCCAGCAGCCAAGTCGGGACAGGGGCTGGAAACACCATATATTTT. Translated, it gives CASSQVGTGAGNTIYF.

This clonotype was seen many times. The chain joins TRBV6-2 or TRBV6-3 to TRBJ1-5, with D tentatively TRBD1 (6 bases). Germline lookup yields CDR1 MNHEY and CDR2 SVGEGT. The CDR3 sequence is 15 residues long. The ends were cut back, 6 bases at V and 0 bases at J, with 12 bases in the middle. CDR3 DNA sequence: TGTGCCAGCAGCTCGACAGGTTATAGCAATCAGCCCCAGCATTTT. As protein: CASSSTGYSNQPQHF.

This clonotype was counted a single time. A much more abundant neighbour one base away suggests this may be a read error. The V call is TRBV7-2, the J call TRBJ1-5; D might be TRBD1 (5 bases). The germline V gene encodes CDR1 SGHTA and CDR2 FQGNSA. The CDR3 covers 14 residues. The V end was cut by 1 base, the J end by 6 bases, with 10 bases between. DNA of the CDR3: TGTGCCAGCAGCTTAGTGGGCAGGGCTCAGCCCCAGCATTTT. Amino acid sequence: CASSLVGRAQPQHF.

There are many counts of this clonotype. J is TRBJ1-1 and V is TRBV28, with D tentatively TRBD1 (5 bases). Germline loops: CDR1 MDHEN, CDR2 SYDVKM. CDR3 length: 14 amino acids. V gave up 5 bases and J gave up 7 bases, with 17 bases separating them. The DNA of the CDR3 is TGTGCCAGCAGTCCCCCGGGGGACTTCTATGAAGCTTTCTTT. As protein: CASSPPGDFYEAFF.

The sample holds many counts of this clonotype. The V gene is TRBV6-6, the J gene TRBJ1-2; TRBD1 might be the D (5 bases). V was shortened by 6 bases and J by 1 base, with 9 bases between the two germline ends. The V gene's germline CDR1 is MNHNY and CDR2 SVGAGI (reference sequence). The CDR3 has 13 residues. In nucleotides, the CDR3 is TGTGCCAGCAGCCCGGGGGTTAACTATGGCTACACCTTC. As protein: CASSPGVNYGYTF.

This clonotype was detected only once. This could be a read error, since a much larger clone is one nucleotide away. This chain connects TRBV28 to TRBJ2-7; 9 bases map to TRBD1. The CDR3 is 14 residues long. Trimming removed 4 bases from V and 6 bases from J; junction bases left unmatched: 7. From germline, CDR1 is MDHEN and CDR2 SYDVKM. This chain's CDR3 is CASSSPGQGGEQYF. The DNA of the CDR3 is TGTGCCAGCAGTTCTCCGGGACAGGGCGGCGAGCAGTACTTC.